The present T cell receptor beta chain was sequenced within a study of blood T cell repertoires in COVID-19. Study details: Collection of acute and convalescent COVID-19 samples took place in the United States, Italy and Spain. T cells, B-cell-depleted T cells, or PBMCs supplied cDNA or gDNA.

Study processing details: For nucleated cells, counts were estimated from reference gene primer amplification. Data came from immunoSEQ multiplex PCR; TCRdb stores just in-frame clones and leaves some out. The DNA was the basis for D and trimming; V, J and clone size are from that table. The top ten clones hold more than 8% of a sample with roughly 93,000 clones, roughly 87% of them seen once. This clone was detected once. The germline CDR1 and CDR2 sequences are SGHRS and YFSETQ. Unmatched junction bases numbered 9, after V lost 7 bases and J lost 4 bases. The CDR3 totals 14 residues. Input material: peripheral blood. This TCR was recovered from a man aged 45-60 years with acute or convalescent COVID-19. The chain joins TRBV5-1 to TRBJ1-1, with 8 bases matching TRBD1. CDR3 residues: CASSTTGVGTEAFF. CDR3 in DNA: TGCGCCAGCTCAACGACAGGGGTCGGCACTGAAGCTTTCTTT.